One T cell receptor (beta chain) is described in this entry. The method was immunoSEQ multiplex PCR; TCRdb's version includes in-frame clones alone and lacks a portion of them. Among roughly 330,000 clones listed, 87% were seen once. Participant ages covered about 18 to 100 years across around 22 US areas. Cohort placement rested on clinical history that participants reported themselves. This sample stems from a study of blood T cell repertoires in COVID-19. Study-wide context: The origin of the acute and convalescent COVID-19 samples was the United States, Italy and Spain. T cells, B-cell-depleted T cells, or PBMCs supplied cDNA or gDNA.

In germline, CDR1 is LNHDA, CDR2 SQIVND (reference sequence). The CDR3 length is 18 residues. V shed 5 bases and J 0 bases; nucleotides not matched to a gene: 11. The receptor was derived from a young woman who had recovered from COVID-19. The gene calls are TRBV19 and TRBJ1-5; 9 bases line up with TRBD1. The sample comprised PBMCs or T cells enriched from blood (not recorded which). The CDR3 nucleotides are TGTGCCAGTAGTTTTCCGACAGGGGGGGACCTTAGCAATCAGCCCCAGCATTTT. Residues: CASSFPTGGDLSNQPQHF. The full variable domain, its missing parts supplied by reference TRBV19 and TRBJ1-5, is DGGITQSPKYLFRKEGQNVTLSCEQNLNHDAMYWYRQDPGQGLRLIYYSQIVNDFQKGDIAEGYSVSREKKESFPLTVTSAQKNPTAFYLCASSFPTGGDLSNQPQHFGDGTRLSIL.